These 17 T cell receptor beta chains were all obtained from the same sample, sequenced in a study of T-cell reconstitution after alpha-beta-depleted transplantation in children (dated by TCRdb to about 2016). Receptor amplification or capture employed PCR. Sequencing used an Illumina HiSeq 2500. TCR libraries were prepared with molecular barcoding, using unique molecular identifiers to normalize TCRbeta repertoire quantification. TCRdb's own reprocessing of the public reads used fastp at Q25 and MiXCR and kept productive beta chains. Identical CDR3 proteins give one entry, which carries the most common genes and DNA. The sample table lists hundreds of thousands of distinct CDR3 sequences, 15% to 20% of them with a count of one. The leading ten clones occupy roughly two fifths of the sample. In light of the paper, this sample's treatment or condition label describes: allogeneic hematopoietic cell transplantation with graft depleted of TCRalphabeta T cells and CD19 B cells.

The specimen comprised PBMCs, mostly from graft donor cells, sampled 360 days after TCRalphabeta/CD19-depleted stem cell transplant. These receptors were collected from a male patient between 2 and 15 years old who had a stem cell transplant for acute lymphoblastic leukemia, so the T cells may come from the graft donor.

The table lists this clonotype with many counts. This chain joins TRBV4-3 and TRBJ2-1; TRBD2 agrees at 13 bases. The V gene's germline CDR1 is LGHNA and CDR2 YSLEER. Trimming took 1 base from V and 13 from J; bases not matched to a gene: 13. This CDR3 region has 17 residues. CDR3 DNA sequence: TGCGCCAGCAGCCAAGCGGTCCCCGGACTAGCGGGAGTTGTTCAGTTCTTC. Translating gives CASSQAVPGLAGVVQFF.

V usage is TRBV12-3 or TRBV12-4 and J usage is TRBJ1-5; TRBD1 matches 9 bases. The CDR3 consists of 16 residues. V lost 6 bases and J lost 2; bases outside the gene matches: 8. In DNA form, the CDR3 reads TGTGCCAGCAGCTTTGGGACAGGGTTCGGCAATCAGCCCCAGCATTTT. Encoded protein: CASSFGTGFGNQPQHF.

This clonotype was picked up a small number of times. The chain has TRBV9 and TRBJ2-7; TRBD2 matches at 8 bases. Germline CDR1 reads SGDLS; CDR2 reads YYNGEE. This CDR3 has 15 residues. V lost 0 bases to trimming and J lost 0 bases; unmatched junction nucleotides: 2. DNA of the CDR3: TGTGCCAGCAGCGTAGCGGGAGGGCTCTCCTACGAGCAGTACTTC. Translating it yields CASSVAGGLSYEQYF.

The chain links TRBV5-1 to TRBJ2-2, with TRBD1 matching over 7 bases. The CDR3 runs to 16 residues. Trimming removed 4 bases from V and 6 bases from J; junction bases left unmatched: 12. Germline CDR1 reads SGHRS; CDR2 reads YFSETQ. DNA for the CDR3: TGCGCCAGCAGCCCGAGGGGGCGCCTTGGTCCCGGGGAGCTGTTTTTT. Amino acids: CASSPRGRLGPGELFF.

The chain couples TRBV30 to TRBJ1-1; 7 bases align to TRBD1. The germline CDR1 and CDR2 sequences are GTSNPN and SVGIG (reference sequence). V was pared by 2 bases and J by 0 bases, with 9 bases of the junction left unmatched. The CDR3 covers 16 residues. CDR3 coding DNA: TGTGCCTGGAGTAGCCCGCCCGGGACAGTGAACACTGAAGCTTTCTTT. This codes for CAWSSPPGTVNTEAFF.

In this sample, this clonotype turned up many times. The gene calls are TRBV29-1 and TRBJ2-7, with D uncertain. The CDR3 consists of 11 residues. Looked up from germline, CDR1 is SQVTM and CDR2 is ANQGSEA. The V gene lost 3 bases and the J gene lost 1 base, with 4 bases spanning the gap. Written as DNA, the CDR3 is TGCAGCGTTGAGCAGTCCTACGAGCAGTACTTC. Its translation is CSVEQSYEQYF.

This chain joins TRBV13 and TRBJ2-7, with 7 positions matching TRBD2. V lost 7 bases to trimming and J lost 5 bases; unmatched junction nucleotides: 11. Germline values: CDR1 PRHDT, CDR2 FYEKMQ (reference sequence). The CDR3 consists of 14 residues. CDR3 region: CASTWRELGNEQYF. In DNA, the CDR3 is TGTGCCAGCACCTGGCGGGAGCTCGGCAACGAGCAGTACTTC.

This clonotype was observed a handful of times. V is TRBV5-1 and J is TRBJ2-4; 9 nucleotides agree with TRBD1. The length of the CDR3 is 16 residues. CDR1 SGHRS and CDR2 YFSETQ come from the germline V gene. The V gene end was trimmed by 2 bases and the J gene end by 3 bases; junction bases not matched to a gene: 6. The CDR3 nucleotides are TGCGCCAGCAGCTTACTGTGGGACAGGGTCAAAAACATTCAGTACTTC. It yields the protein CASSLLWDRVKNIQYF.

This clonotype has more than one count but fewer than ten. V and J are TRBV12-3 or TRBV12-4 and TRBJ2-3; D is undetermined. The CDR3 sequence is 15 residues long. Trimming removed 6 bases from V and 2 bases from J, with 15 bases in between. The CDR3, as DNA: TGTGCCAGCAGCCCAGATGGGAAGGCCACAGATACGCAGTATTTT. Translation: CASSPDGKATDTQYF.

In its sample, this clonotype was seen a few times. CDR3 region: CASGSPRDSYEQYF. CDR3 nucleotides: TGTGCTAGTGGTTCCCCACGGGATTCCTACGAGCAGTACTTC. The chain carries TRBV12-5 and TRBJ2-7, with a weak D call TRBD2 (5 bases). Trimming left V 4 bases short and J 1 base short, with 11 bases between. This CDR3 has 14 amino acids. From germline, CDR1 is LGHNT and CDR2 FRNRAP.

The CDR3 loop is CASSLGVRADEQFF. The CDR3 DNA reads as TGCGCCAGCAGCTTGGGTGTTCGGGCGGATGAGCAGTTCTTC. This chain joins TRBV5-1 and TRBJ2-1; D ambiguous. The CDR3 runs 14 residues. V was shortened by 0 bases and J by 8 bases, with 12 bases between the two germline ends. Per the germline V gene, CDR1 is SGHRS and CDR2 is YFSETQ.

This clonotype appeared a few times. CDR3 in amino acids: CASSFTEYNEQFF. The CDR3 coding sequence is TGTGCCAGCAGCTTCACGGAATACAATGAGCAGTTCTTC. The rearrangement uses TRBV7-9 and TRBJ2-1; D is uncertain. Germline CDR1 is SEHNR and CDR2 is FQNEAQ (reference sequence). V lost 3 bases and J 4 bases, leaving 7 bases between the germline ends. This CDR3 has 13 amino acids.

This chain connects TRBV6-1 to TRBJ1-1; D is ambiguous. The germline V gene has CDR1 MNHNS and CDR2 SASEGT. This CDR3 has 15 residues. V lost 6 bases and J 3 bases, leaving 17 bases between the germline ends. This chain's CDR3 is CASSWIAGEDTEAFF. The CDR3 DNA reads TGTGCCAGCAGCTGGATAGCCGGGGAGGACACTGAAGCTTTCTTT.

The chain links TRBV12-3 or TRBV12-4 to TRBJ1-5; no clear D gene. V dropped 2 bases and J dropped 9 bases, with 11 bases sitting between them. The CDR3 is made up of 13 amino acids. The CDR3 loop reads CASSLRGLGPQHF. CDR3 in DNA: TGTGCCAGCAGTTTACGTGGACTGGGGCCCCAGCATTTT.

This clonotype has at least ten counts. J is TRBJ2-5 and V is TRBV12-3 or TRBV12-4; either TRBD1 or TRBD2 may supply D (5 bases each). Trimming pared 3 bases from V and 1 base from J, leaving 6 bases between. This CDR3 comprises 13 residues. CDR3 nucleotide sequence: TGTGCCAGCAGTTTGGGGACCCAAGAGACCCAGTACTTC. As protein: CASSLGTQETQYF.

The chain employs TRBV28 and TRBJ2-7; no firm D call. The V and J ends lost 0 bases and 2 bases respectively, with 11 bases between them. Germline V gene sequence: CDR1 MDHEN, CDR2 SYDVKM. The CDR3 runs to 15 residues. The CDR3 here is CASSLWEPGTYEQYF. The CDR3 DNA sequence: TGTGCCAGCAGTTTATGGGAGCCCGGAACCTACGAGCAGTACTTC.

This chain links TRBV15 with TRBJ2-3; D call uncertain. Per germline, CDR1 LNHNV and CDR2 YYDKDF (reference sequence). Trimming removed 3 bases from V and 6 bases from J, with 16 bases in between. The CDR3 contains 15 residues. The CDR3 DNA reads TGTGCCACCAGCAGCCCCCAAACGATGGGGGATACGCAGTATTTT. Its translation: CATSSPQTMGDTQYF.